The 8 T cell receptor beta chains below all came from one sample that was sequenced in a study of molecular identifiers for immune sequencing clone quantification. TCRdb recomputed calls from the PCR reads with MiXCR, one row per CDR3 protein. The sample includes about 500,000 distinct CDR3 sequences, about a quarter of them seen just once. Sequenced input: naive CD8+ T cells from blood, with Jurkat cell RNA spiked in. The sample's subset: FACS-sorted CD8+CD4-CCR7+CD45RA+ naive T cells. Receptors were obtained from a human donor in good health. Some libraries in this study had Jurkat cell RNA spiked in.

This clonotype was picked up many times. This chain links TRBV29-1 with TRBJ2-5; no clear D. Germline lookup yields CDR1 SQVTM and CDR2 ANQGSEA. Trimming cost V 0 bases and J 3 bases, with 8 bases left between them. The CDR3 covers 13 residues. CDR3 residues: CSVEDVLEETQYF. In DNA form, the CDR3 reads TGCAGCGTTGAAGACGTATTGGAAGAGACCCAGTACTTC.

V usage is TRBV24-1 and J usage is TRBJ2-3, with D perhaps matching TRBD2 (5 bases). From germline, CDR1 is KGHDR and CDR2 SFDVKD. The CDR3 totals 16 residues. V was shortened by 12 bases and J by 1 base, with 22 bases between the two germline ends. The CDR3 is CAANPRTQDGTDTQYF. DNA of the CDR3: TGTGCCGCTAATCCAAGGACTCAGGATGGCACAGATACGCAGTATTTT.

This clonotype was recorded many times. J is TRBJ2-5 and V is TRBV4-1; D not certain. V was trimmed by 1 base and J by 4 bases, leaving 13 bases between them. This CDR3 spans 15 amino acids. Per germline, CDR1 MGHRA and CDR2 YSYEKL. The CDR3 spells CASSQVSGFRETQYF. As DNA, the CDR3 is TGCGCCAGCAGCCAAGTGTCCGGGTTTCGAGAGACCCAGTACTTC.

The sample holds a few counts of this clonotype. The chain uses TRBV4-3 and TRBJ1-3; maybe TRBD1 (6 bases). Germline V CDR1 and CDR2: LGHNA, YSLEER. The CDR3 runs to 16 residues. V lost 1 base and J 2 bases, leaving 12 bases between the germline ends. The CDR3: CASSQAPSGAGNTIYF. The CDR3 region has the DNA TGCGCCAGCAGCCAAGCACCGTCAGGGGCTGGAAACACCATATATTTT.

In nucleotides, the CDR3 is TGCAGTGCTAGGGTCGTGGCGGGAGGTCCCTACGAGCAGTACTTC. This codes for CSARVVAGGPYEQYF. J is TRBJ2-7 and V is TRBV20-1; 8 bases line up with TRBD2. Trimming cost V 3 bases and J 2 bases; bases outside gene matches: 9. The germline V gene has CDR1 DFQATT and CDR2 SNEGSKA (reference sequence). The CDR3 is made up of 15 amino acids.

Many counts were recorded for this clonotype. The genes are TRBV20-1 and TRBJ2-7; 8 nucleotides align to TRBD1. With 5 bases clipped from V and 5 bases from J, the junction kept 5 bases outside the gene matches. CDR1 and CDR2 from the germline V gene are DFQATT and SNEGSKA (reference sequence). This CDR3 comprises 12 residues. The CDR3 region has the DNA TGCAGTGCTGAGGACAGGGACAACGAGCAGTACTTC. It is translated as CSAEDRDNEQYF.

This clonotype was counted at least ten times. This chain joins TRBV12-3 or TRBV12-4 and TRBJ2-3, with TRBD2 identical over 11 bases. There are 16 residues in the CDR3. The V segment lost 4 bases and the J segment 6 bases; nucleotides outside the gene matches: 9. As DNA, the CDR3 is TGTGCCAGCAGTTCGGGACTAGCGGACTTAGCCGATACGCAGTATTTT. It specifies CASSSGLADLADTQYF.

This clonotype was seen only a few times. Possible read error: a much larger clone is one base away. The V and J genes are TRBV13 and TRBJ1-5; D uncertain. Germline lookup yields CDR1 PRHDT and CDR2 FYEKMQ (reference sequence). V lost 2 bases and J 4 bases, leaving 3 bases between the germline ends. CDR3 size: 12 residues. CDR3 residues: CASSLKNQPQHF. The DNA for the CDR3 is TGTGCCAGCAGCTTAAAGAATCAGCCCCAGCATTTT.